The 6 T cell receptor beta chains in this list originate from one sample, sequenced in a study of blood T cell repertoires in COVID-19. The protocol was immunoSEQ multiplex PCR, while the TCRdb copy is restricted to in-frame clones and leaves out a portion. Of just under 75,000 clones detected, approximately 83% appear once; the ten largest clones hold roughly 2.5%. The sequenced sample was peripheral blood. The receptors were gathered from an elderly man with active or convalescent COVID-19.

V gene TRBV28 combines with J gene TRBJ2-7; 7 bases are shared with TRBD1. Trimming cost V 5 bases and J 9 bases; bases outside gene matches: 10. In germline, CDR1 is MDHEN, CDR2 SYDVKM. The CDR3 runs to 13 residues. The DNA for the CDR3 is TGTGCCAGCAGTCCCTACAGGGGCTTCGGGCAGTACTTC. Residues: CASSPYRGFGQYF.

This clone came up once. The J gene is TRBJ1-1, the V gene TRBV29-1, with D unclear. Germline-derived CDR1 and CDR2 are SQVTM and ANQGSEA. V was cut by 4 bases and J by 4 bases, with 7 bases left in between. The CDR3 loop spans 11 amino acids. In DNA form, the CDR3 reads TGCAGCGTTGGAGAGGCCACTGAAGCTTTCTTT. Protein product: CSVGEATEAFF.

The V and J genes are TRBV5-6 and TRBJ1-6, with no clear D. The germline V gene encodes CDR1 SGHDT and CDR2 YYEEEE. The CDR3 consists of 14 residues. V dropped 2 bases and J dropped 13 bases, with 16 bases sitting between them. The CDR3 sequence: CASSFSRPRGPLHF. CDR3 DNA sequence: TGTGCCAGCAGCTTTAGCAGGCCAAGAGGGCCCCTCCACTTT.

This clone was found a few times. The rearrangement joins TRBV5-4 to TRBJ2-2; the D gene is possibly TRBD1 (5 bases). V lost 2 bases to trimming and J lost 7 bases, with 15 bases between them. Germline CDR1 is SGHNT and CDR2 is YYREEE (reference sequence). This CDR3 comprises 15 residues. Written as DNA, the CDR3 is TGTGCCAGCAGCTTCTCGGACACACCGGGCGGGGAGCTGTTTTTT. It is translated as CASSFSDTPGGELFF.

This clone was counted a few times. The gene calls are TRBV19 and TRBJ2-5; D possibly corresponds to TRBD1 (6 bases). Trimming cost V 1 base and J 0 bases, with 15 bases left between them. Germline V lookup: CDR1 LNHDA, CDR2 SQIVND (reference sequence). The CDR3 contains 17 residues. CDR3 amino acids: CASSIVPGQRYQETQYF. The CDR3 DNA reads as TGTGCCAGTAGTATAGTCCCGGGACAAAGGTACCAAGAGACCCAGTACTTC. Using reference TRBV19 and TRBJ2-5 for the parts outside the CDR3, the full variable domain is DGGITQSPKYLFRKEGQNVTLSCEQNLNHDAMYWYRQDPGQGLRLIYYSQIVNDFQKGDIAEGYSVSREKKESFPLTVTSAQKNPTAFYLCASSIVPGQRYQETQYFGPGTRLLVL.

This sequence joins TRBV4-3 and TRBJ2-7; TRBD2 aligns across 9 bases. Per the germline V gene, CDR1 is LGHNA and CDR2 is YSLEER. Trimming removed 0 bases from V and 2 bases from J; junction bases left unmatched: 5. The CDR3 spans 16 residues. CDR3 sequence (DNA): TGCGCCAGCAGCCAAGATCCGGCTAGCGGGACCTACGAGCAGTACTTC. Amino acids: CASSQDPASGTYEQYF.